This note documents a single T cell receptor (beta chain) sequence. The antigen is not known. Sequenced by immunoSEQ multiplex PCR; TCRdb stores in-frame clones only, minus some. The top ten hold around 16% of the sample, which has over 35,000 clones, roughly 84% seen once. The data were taken from a study of OX40 agonist ivuxolimab in advanced cancers. Study-level results: Clonal expansion among partial responders at 0.1-3.0 mg/kg ranked near the lowest. Expanded clones were, on average, more numerous in CD8+ T cells than in CD4+. Expanded peripheral T-cell antigen specificity went undetermined.

The CDR3 runs to 16 residues. Germline V gene lookup returns CDR1 SGHTA and CDR2 FQGNSA. Trimming removed 4 bases from V and 7 bases from J; junction bases left unmatched: 14. Sample: CD4+ or CD8+ T cells sorted from blood, taken in a trial of the OX40 agonist ivuxolimab. The genes are TRBV7-2 and TRBJ2-5, with 8 bases that match TRBD2. The sequence derives from an adult with an advanced solid tumor such as melanoma, head and neck, liver or kidney cancer. The CDR3 sequence is CASSYLLAGAGGTQYF. DNA of the CDR3: TGTGCCAGCAGCTACTTACTCGCGGGGGCGGGGGGGACCCAGTACTTC.